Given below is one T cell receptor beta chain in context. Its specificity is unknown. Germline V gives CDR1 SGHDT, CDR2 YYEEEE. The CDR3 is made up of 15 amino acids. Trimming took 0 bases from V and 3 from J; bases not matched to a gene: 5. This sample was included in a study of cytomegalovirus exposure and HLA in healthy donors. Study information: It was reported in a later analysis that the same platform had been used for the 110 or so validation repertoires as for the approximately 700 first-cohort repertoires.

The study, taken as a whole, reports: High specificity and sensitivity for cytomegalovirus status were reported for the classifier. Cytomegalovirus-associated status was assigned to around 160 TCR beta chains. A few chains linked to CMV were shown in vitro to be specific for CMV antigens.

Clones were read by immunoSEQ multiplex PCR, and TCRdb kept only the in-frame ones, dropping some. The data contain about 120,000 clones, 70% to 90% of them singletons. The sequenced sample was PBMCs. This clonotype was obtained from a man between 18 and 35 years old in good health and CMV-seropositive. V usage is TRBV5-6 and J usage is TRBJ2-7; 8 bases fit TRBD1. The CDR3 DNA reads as TGTGCCAGCAGCTTGGATGCGACAGGGGTCTACGAGCAGTACTTC. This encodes CASSLDATGVYEQYF.